This T cell receptor (beta chain) originates from a study of blood T cell repertoires in COVID-19. About the study: From T cells, B-cell-depleted T cells, or PBMCs came the material, which was cDNA or gDNA.

In the original workflow: Amplification from reference gene primers served as the basis for estimated nucleated cell counts. Sequencing used immunoSEQ multiplex PCR; TCRdb keeps in-frame clones, though not all of them. The V and J calls and the clone size are those of that table, but D and trimming were determined from the DNA. Among 200,000 to 250,000 clones listed, approximately 80% were seen once. The TCR comes from a woman between 18 and 30 years old with acute or convalescent COVID-19. Sequencing was done on a sample of peripheral blood.

This chain's CDR3 is CASSLGAGTNEKLFF. The CDR3 nucleotides read TGCGCCAGCAGCCTGGGCGCGGGAACTAATGAAAAACTGTTTTTT. V is TRBV4-3 and J is TRBJ1-4, with no clear D. Trimming removed 4 bases from V and 1 base from J, with 10 bases in between. The CDR3 loop spans 15 amino acids. Germline CDR1 reads LGHNA; CDR2 reads YSLEER.